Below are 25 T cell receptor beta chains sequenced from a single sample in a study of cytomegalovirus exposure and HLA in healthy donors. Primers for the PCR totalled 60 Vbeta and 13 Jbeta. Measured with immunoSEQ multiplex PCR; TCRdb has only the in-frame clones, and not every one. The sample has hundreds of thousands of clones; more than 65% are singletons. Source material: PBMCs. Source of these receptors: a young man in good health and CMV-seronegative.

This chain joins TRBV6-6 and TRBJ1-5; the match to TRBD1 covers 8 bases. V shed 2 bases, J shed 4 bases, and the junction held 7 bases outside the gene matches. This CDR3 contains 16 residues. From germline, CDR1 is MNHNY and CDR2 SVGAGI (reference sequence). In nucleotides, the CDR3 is TGTGCCAGCAGTTACATGACAGGGGTACCGAATCAGCCCCAGCATTTT. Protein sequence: CASSYMTGVPNQPQHF.

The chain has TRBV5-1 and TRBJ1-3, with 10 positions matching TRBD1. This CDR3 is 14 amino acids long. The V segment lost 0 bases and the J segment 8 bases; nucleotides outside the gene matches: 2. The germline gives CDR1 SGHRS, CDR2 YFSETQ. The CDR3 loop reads CASSLGTGGYTIYF. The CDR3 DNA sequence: TGCGCCAGCAGCTTGGGGACAGGGGGTTACACCATATATTTT.

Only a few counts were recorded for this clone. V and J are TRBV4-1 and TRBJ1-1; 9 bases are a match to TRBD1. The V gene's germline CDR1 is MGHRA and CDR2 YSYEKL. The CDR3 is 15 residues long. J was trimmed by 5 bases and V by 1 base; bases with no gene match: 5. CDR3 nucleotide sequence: TGCGCCAGCAGCCAAGGGACAGGGGTGAGTACTGAAGCTTTCTTT. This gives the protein CASSQGTGVSTEAFF.

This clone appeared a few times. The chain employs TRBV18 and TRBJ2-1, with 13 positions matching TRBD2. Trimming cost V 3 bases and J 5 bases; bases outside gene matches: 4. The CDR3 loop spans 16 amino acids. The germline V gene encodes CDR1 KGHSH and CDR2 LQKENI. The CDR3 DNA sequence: TGTGCCAGCTCACCCCCCGGGACTAGCGGGAACAATGAGCAGTTCTTC. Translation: CASSPPGTSGNNEQFF.

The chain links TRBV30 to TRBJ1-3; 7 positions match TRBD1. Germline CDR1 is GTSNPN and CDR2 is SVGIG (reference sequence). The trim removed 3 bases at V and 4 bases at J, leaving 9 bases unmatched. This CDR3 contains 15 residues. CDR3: CAWRSNRGRGNTIYF. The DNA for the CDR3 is TGTGCCTGGAGGTCAAACAGGGGAAGGGGAAACACCATATATTTT.

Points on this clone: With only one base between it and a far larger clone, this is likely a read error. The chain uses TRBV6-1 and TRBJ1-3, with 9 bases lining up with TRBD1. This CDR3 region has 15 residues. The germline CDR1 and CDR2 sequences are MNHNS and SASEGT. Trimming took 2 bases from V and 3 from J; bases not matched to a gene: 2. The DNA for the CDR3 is TGTGCCAGCAGTGAAATGACAGGGGGTGGAAACACCATATATTTT. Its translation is CASSEMTGGGNTIYF.

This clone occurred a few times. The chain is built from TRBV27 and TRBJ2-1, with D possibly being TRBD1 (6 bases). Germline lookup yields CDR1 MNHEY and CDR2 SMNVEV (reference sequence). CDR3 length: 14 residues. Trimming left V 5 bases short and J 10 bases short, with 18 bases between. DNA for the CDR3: TGTGCCAGCAGTGAGAGGAACCTCAGGGGCGAGCAGTTCTTC. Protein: CASSERNLRGEQFF.

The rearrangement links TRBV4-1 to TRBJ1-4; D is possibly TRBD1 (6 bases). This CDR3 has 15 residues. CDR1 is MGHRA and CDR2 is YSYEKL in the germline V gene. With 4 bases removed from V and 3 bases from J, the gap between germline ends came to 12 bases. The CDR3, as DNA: TGCGCCAGCAGCCTAGCAGGGGTGGCTAATGAAAAACTGTTTTTT. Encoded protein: CASSLAGVANEKLFF.

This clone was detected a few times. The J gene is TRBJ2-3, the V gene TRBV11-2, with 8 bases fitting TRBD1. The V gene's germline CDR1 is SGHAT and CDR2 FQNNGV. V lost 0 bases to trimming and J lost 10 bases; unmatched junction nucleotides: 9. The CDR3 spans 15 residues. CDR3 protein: CASSLDRGRGPPQYF. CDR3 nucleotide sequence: TGTGCCAGCAGCTTAGATCGGGGCAGGGGGCCCCCGCAGTATTTT. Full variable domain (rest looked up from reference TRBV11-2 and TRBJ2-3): EAGVAQSPRYKIIEKRQSVAFWCNPISGHATLYWYQQILGQGPKLLIQFQNNGVVDDSQLPKDRFSAERLKGVDSTLKIQPAKLEDSAVYLCASSLDRGRGPPQYFGPGTRLTVL.

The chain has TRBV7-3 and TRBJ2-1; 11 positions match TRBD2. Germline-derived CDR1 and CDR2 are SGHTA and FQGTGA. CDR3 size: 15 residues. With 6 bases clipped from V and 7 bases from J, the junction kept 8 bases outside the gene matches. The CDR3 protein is CASSPLAGVWNEQFF. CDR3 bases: TGTGCCAGCAGTCCACTAGCGGGAGTATGGAATGAGCAGTTCTTC.

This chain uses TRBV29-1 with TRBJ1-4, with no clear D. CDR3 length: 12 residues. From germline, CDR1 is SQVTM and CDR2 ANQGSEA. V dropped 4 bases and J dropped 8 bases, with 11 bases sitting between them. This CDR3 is CSVVTAEEKLFF. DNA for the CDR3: TGCAGCGTTGTGACCGCGGAGGAAAAACTGTTTTTT.

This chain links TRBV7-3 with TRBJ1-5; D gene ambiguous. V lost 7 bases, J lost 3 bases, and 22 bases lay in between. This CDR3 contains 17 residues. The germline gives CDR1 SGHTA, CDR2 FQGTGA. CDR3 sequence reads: CASTINPHARANQPQHF. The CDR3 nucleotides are TGTGCCAGCACCATTAACCCCCACGCGAGAGCCAATCAGCCCCAGCATTTT.

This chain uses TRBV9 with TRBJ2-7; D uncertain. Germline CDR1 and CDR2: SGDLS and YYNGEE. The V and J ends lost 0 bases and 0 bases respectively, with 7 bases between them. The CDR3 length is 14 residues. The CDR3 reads CASSVDPSSYEQYF. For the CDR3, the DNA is TGTGCCAGCAGCGTAGATCCCAGCTCCTACGAGCAGTACTTC.

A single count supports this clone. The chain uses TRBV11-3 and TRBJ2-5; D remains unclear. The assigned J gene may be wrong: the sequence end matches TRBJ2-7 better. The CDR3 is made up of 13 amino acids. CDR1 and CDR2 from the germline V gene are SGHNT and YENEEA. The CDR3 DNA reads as TGTGCCAGCAGCTTACAGAGAAACTACGAGCAGTACTTC. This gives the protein CASSLQRNYEQYF.

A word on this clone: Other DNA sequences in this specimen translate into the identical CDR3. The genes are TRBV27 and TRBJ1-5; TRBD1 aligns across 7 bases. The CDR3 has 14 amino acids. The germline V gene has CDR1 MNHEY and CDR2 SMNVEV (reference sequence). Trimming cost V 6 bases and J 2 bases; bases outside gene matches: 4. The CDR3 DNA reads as TGTGCCAGCAGCCCTGGGACAGGCAATCAGCCCCAGCATTTT. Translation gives CASSPGTGNQPQHF.

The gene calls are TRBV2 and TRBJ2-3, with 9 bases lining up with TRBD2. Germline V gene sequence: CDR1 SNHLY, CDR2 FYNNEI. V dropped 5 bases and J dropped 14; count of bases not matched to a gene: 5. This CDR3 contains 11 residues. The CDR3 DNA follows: TGTGCCAGCAGTTCCGGACTAGCGTGGTATTTT. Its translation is CASSSGLAWYF.

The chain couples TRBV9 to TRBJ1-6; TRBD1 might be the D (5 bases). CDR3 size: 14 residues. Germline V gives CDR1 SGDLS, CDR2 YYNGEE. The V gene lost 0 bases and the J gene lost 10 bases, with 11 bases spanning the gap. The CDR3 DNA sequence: TGTGCCAGCAGCGTAGTGGGGGGATGGTCACCCCTCCACTTT. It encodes CASSVVGGWSPLHF.

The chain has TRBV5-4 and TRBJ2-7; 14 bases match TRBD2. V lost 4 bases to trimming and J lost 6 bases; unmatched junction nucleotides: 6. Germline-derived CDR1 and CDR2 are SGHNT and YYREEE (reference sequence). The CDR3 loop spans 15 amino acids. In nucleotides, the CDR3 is TGTGCCAGCAGCCCCGGGACTAGCGGGAGAGCCGAGCAGTACTTC. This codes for CASSPGTSGRAEQYF.

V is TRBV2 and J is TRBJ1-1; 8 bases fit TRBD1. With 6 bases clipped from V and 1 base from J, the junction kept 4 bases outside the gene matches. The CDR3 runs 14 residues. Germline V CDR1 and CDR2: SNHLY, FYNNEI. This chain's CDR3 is CASRGTGPNTEAFF. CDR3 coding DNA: TGTGCCAGCAGGGGGACAGGCCCGAACACTGAAGCTTTCTTT.

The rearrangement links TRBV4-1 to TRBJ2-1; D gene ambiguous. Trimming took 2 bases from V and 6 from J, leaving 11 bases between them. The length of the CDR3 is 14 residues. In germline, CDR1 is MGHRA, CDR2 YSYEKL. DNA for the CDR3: TGCGCCAGCAGCCAACGAGACGGCGGCAATGAGCAGTTCTTC. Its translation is CASSQRDGGNEQFF.

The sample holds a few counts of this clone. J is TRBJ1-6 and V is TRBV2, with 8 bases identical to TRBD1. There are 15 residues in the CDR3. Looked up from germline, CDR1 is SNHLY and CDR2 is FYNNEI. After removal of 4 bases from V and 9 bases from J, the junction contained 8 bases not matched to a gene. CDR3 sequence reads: CASSVSTGAGSPLHF. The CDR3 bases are TGTGCCAGCAGTGTTTCGACAGGGGCAGGTTCACCCCTCCACTTT.

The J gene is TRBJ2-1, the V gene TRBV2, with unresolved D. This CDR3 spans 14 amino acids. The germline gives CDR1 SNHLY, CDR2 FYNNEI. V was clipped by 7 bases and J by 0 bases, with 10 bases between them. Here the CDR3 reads CASKAESSYNEQFF. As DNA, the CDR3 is TGTGCCAGCAAAGCCGAGAGCTCCTACAATGAGCAGTTCTTC.

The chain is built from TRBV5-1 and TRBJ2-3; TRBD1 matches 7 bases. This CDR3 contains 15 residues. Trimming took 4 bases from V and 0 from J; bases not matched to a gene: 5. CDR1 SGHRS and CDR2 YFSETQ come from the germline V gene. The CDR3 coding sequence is TGCGCCAGCAGCCCAGGGGGACATAGCACAGATACGCAGTATTTT. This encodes CASSPGGHSTDTQYF. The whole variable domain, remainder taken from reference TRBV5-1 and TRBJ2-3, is KAGVTQTPRYLIKTRGQQVTLSCSPISGHRSVSWYQQTPGQGLQFLFEYFSETQRNKGNFPGRFSGRQFSNSRSEMNVSTLELGDSALYLCASSPGGHSTDTQYFGPGTRLTVL.

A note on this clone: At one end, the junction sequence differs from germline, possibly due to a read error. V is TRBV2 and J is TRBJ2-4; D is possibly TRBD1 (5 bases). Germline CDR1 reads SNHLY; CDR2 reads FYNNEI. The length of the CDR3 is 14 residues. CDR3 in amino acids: CASSEGTGFPSSDF. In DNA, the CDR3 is TGTGCCAGCAGCGAAGGTACAGGTTTTCCCAGCTCGGACTTC.

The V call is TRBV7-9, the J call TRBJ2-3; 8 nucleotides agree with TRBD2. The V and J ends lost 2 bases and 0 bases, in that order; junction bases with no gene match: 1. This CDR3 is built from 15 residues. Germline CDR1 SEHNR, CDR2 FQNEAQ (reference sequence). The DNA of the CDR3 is TGTGCCAGCAGCTTAACTAGCGGCAGCACAGATACGCAGTATTTT. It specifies CASSLTSGSTDTQYF.